This is a list of T cell receptor beta chains from one sample in a study of cytomegalovirus exposure and HLA in healthy donors. Measured with immunoSEQ multiplex PCR; TCRdb has only the in-frame clones, and not every one. The table has about 150,000 clones, 75% to 85% seen once. Sequenced input: PBMCs. The receptors stem from a male donor in good health and CMV-seronegative. Both conserved end residues are trimmed from each CDR3. Some rows mark clone size as missing; the rest say once, few, many or name a class of expanded clone.

v_call: TRBV30; clone_size: .; cdr3_aa: AWSSQGAPGANVLT
v_call: TRBV18; clone_size: .; cdr3_aa: ASSPGSGATSYNEQF
v_call: TRBV29-1; clone_size: .; cdr3_aa: SVEDRDYGYT
v_call: TRBV5-1; clone_size: .; cdr3_aa: ASSWAQGVAYGYT
v_call: TRBV15; clone_size: .; cdr3_aa: ATSRDLTGGEQY
v_call: TRBV11-2; clone_size: .; cdr3_aa: ASSLGPEGTYEQY
v_call: TRBV6-6; clone_size: once; cdr3_aa: ASSPTQGEQY
v_call: TRBV9; clone_size: .; cdr3_aa: ASSVVPLGGGYGYT
v_call: TRBV14; clone_size: .; cdr3_aa: ASSQRDLQETQY
v_call: TRBV9; clone_size: .; cdr3_aa: ASSVGREASYRQF
v_call: TRBV9; clone_size: .; cdr3_aa: ASSVRGASGENEQF
v_call: TRBV5-6; clone_size: few; cdr3_aa: ASSFGQQYSPLH
v_call: TRBV6-5; clone_size: few; cdr3_aa: ASSYRGLRDNEQF
v_call: TRBV6-1; clone_size: medium-sized; cdr3_aa: ASSADRDTEAF
v_call: TRBV5-1; clone_size: .; cdr3_aa: ASSLEGAGANVLT
v_call: TRBV19; clone_size: .; cdr3_aa: ASRVPGTSNQPQH
v_call: TRBV6-6; clone_size: .; cdr3_aa: ASSYGWGVYGYT